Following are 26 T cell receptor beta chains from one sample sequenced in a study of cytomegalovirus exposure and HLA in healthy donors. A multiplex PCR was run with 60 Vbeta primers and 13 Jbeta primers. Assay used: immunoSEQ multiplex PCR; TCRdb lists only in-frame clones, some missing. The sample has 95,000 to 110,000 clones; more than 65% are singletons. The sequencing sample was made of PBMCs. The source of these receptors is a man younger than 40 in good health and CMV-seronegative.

The CDR3, as DNA: TGTGCCAGCAGCCCCCGAGGGGACAGGACATTCTATGGCTACACCTTC. Its protein product is CASSPRGDRTFYGYTF. The J gene is TRBJ1-2, the V gene TRBV7-9; 8 positions match TRBD1. This CDR3 is 16 amino acids long. CDR1 SEHNR and CDR2 FQNEAQ come from the germline V gene (reference sequence). V was pared by 5 bases and J by 4 bases, with 12 bases of the junction left unmatched.

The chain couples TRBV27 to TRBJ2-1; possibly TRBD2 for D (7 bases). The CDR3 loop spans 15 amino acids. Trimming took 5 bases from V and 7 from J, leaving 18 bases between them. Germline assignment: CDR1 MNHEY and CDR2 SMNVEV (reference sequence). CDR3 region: CASSTIRGAANEQFF. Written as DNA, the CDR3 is TGTGCCAGCAGTACCATCCGGGGGGCCGCAAATGAGCAGTTCTTC.

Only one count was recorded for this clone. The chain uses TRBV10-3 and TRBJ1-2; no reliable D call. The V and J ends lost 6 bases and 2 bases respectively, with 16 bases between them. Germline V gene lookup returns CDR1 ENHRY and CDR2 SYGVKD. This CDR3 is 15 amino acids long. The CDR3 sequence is CAIRVDSGQNYGYTF. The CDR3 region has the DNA TGTGCCATCAGGGTTGATTCAGGTCAGAACTATGGCTACACCTTC.

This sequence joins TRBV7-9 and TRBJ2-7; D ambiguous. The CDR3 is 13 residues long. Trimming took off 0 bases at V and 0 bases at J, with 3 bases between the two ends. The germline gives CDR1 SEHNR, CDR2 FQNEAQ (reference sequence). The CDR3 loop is CASSLAASYEQYF. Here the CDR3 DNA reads TGTGCCAGCAGCTTAGCGGCCTCCTACGAGCAGTACTTC.

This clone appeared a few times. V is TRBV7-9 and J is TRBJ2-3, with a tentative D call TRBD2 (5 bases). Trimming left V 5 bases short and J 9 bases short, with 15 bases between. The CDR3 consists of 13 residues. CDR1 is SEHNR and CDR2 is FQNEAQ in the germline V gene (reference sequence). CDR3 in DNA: TGTGCCAGCAGCCCTGAGGCGGGTGGGACGCAGTATTTT. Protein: CASSPEAGGTQYF.

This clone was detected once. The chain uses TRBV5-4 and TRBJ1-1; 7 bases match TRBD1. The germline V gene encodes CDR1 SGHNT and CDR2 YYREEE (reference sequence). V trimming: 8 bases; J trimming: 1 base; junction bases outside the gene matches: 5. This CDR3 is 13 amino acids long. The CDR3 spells CASRQGGNTEAFF. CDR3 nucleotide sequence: TGTGCCAGTCGTCAGGGGGGGAACACTGAAGCTTTCTTT.

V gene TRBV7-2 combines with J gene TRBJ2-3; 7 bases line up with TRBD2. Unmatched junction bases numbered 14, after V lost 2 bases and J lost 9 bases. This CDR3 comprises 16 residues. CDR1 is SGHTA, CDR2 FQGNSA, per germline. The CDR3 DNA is TGTGCCAGCAGCTTAAAGGGCGGGAGCCCTCTGGAGACGCAGTATTTT. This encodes CASSLKGGSPLETQYF.

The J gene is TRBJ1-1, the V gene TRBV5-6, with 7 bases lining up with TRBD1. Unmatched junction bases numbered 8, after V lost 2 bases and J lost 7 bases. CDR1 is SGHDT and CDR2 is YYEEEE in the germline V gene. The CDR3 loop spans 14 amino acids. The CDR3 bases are TGTGCCAGCAGCTTACTTAACAGGGGAGGTGAAGCTTTCTTT. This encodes CASSLLNRGGEAFF.

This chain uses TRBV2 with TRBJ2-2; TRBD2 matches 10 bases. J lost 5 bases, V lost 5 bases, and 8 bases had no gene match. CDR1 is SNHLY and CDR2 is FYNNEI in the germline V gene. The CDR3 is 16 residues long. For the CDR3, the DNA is TGTGCCAGCAGTCGGGAGGGAGCGGGGGGGACCGGGGAGCTGTTTTTT. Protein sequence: CASSREGAGGTGELFF.

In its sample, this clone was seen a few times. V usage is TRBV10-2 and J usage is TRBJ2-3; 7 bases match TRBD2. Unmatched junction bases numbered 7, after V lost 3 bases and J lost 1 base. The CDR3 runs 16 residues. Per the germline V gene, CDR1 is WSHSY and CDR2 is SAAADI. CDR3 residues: CASSDRRLAGTDTQYF. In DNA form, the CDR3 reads TGCGCCAGCAGTGATAGGCGGCTAGCGGGCACAGATACGCAGTATTTT.

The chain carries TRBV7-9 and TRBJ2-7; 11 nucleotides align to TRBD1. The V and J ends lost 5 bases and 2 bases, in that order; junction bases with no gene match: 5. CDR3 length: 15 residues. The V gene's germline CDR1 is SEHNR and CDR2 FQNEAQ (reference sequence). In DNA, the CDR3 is TGTGCCAGCAGCAGGGACAGGGGGGGGACCTACGAGCAGTACTTC. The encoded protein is CASSRDRGGTYEQYF.

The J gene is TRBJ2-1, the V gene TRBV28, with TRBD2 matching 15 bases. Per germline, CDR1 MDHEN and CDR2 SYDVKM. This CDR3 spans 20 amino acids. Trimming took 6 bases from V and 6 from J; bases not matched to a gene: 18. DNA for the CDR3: TGTGCCAGCAGCCCCGAGCGGTGGGGGACTAGCGGGAGGAGTTCCAATGAGCAGTTCTTC. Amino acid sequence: CASSPERWGTSGRSSNEQFF. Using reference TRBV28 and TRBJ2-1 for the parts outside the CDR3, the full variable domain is DVKVTQSSRYLVKRTGEKVFLECVQDMDHENMFWYRQDPGLGLRLIYFSYDVKMKEKGDIPEGYSVSREKKERFSLILESASTNQTSMYLCASSPERWGTSGRSSNEQFFGPGTRLTVL.

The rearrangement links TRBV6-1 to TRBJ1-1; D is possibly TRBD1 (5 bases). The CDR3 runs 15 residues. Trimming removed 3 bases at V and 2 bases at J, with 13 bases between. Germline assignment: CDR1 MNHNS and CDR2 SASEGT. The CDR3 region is CASSEGTRGNTEAFF. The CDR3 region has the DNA TGTGCCAGCAGTGAGGGTACAAGGGGTAACACTGAAGCTTTCTTT.

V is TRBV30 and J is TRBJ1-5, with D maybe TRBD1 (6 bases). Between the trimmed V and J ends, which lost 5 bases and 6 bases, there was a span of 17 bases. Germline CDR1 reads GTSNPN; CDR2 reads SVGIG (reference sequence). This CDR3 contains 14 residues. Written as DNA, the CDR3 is TGTGCCTGGGGGGGGGCGGGGGTCGGTCAGCCCCAGCATTTT. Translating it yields CAWGGAGVGQPQHF.

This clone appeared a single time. DNA for the CDR3: TGTGCCAGCAGTTCGATCAGGGGTGGCTACGAGCAGTACTTC. Its protein product is CASSSIRGGYEQYF. The V gene is TRBV28, the J gene TRBJ2-7, with a possible D match to TRBD1 (6 bases). The CDR3 loop spans 14 amino acids. The germline gives CDR1 MDHEN, CDR2 SYDVKM. The V end lost 4 bases, the J end lost 3 bases, and 13 bases lay between the germline ends.

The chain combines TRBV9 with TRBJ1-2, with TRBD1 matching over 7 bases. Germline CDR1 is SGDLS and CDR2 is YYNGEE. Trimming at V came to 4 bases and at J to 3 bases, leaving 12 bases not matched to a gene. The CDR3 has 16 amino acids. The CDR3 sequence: CASSSPRGGDDYGYTF. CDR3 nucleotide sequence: TGTGCCAGCAGCTCACCCAGAGGGGGCGATGACTATGGCTACACCTTC.

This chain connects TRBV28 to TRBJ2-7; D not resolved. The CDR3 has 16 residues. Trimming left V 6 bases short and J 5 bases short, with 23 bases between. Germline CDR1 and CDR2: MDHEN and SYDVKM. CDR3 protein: CASSPPPAATRHEQYF. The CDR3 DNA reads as TGTGCCAGCAGCCCGCCCCCTGCGGCCACGAGACACGAGCAGTACTTC.

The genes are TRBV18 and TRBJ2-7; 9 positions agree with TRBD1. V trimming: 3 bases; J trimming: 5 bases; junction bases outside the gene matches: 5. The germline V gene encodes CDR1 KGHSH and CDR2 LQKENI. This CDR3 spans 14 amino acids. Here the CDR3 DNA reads TGTGCCAGCTCACCGGACAGGGGATACCACGAGCAGTACTTC. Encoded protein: CASSPDRGYHEQYF.

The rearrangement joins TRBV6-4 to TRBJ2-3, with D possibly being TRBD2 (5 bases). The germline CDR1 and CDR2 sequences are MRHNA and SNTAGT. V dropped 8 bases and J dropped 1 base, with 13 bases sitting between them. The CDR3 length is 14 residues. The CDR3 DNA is TGTGCCAGCGGACCGGAGGCGGGCACAGATACGCAGTATTTT. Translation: CASGPEAGTDTQYF.

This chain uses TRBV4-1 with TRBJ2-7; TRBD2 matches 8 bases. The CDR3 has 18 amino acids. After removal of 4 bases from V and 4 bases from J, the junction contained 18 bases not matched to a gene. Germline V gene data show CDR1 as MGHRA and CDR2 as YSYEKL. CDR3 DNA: TGCGCCAGCAGCCGGGAGTACCCTCTGGCGGGAGGTTCATACGAGCAGTACTTC. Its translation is CASSREYPLAGGSYEQYF.

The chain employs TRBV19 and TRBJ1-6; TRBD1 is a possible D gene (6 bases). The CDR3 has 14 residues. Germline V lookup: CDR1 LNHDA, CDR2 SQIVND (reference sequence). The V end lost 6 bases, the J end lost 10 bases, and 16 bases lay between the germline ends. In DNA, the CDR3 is TGTGCCAGTAGGCGGGCAGGGGAAGGGTCACCCCTCCACTTT. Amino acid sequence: CASRRAGEGSPLHF.

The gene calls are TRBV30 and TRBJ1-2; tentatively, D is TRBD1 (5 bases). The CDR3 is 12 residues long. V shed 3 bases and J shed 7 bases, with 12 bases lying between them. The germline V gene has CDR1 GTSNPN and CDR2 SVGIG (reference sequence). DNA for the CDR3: TGTGCCTGGAGGCGCAGGGCGGTTGGCTACACCTTC. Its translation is CAWRRRAVGYTF.

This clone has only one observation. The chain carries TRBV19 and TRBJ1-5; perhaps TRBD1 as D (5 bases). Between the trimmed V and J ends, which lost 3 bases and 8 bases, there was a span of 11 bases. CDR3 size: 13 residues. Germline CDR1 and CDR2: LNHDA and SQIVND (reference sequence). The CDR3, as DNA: TGTGCCAGTAGTATTGAACAGGACAAGCCCCAGCATTTT. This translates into CASSIEQDKPQHF.

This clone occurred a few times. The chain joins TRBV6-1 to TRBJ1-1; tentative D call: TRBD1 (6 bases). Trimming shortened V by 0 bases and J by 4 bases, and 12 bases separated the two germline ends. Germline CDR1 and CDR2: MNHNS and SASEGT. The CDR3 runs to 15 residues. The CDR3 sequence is CASSEAAGAFTEAFF. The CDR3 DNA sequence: TGTGCCAGCAGTGAAGCAGCAGGGGCGTTCACTGAAGCTTTCTTT.

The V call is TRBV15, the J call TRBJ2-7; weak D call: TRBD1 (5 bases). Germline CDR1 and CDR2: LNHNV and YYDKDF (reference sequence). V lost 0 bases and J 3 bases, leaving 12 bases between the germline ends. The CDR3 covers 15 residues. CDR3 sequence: CATSRDLQGIYEQYF. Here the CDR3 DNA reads TGTGCCACCAGCAGAGATCTGCAGGGAATCTACGAGCAGTACTTC.

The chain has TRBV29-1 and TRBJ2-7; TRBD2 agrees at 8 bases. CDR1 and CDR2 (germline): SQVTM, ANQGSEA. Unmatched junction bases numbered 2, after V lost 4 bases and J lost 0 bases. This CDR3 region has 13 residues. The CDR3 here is CSVVLADSYEQYF. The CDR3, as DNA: TGCAGCGTTGTACTAGCGGACTCCTACGAGCAGTACTTC.